This is a list of T cell receptor beta chains from one sample in a study of T cell repertoires in cytomegalovirus infection. TCRdb reanalysed the reads using MiXCR and keeps one entry per CDR3 protein. Of about 830,000 distinct CDR3 sequences in the sample, about 33% were seen once. These receptors have no identified antigens. This sample comprised cultured CD8+ T cells from PBMCs, obtained from culture after CMV antigen stimulation. Receptors originate from a human donor in good health (CMV status not recorded). Some clones in this sample may be carry-over from other donors' samples. The CDR3 runs from the conserved cysteine through the conserved F or W. The D gene is left open where the match is weak. The size of a clone is reported for some rows only, either as once, few or many, or as a class for expanded clones.

>.|TRBJ2-1|TRBV7-6|few
TGTGCCAGCAGCCGGGACCAGTTCTTC
CASSRDQFF
>TRBD2|TRBJ2-1|TRBV5-6|.
TGTGCCAGCATAGCTGAAGCGGGGGGGCCTAGATGGAATGAGCAGTTCTTC
CASIAEAGGPRWNEQFF
>TRBD1|TRBJ2-6|TRBV7-6|many
TGTGCCAGCAGTAACGACCCGGGACAGGGGGCTTCTGGGGCCAACGTCCTGACTTTC
CASSNDPGQGASGANVLTF
>TRBD1|TRBJ1-1|TRBV6-2/TRBV6-3|.
TGTGCCAGCAGTTTCCCCGCGAGAGACAGGGTCGATTGGGGTACTGAAGCTTTCTTT
CASSFPARDRVDWGTEAFF
>.|TRBJ2-7|TRBV6-2/TRBV6-3|few
TGTGCCAGCAGCCACAGGAGCGACGAGCAGTACTTC
CASSHRSDEQYF
>TRBD2|TRBJ2-1|TRBV12-3/TRBV12-4|few
TGTGCCAGCACCTCGGGGGGGGGCCCGTTCTTC
CASTSGGGPFF
>.|TRBJ2-3|TRBV7-3|.
TGTGCCAGCAGTGAGGGGGGACCCTTTGTAGATACGCAGTATTTT
CASSEGGPFVDTQYF
>TRBD2|TRBJ2-3|TRBV9|.
TGTGCCAGCAGCGTACGCGGGGGGGCTAGCACAGATACGCAGTATTTT
CASSVRGGASTDTQYF
>.|TRBJ1-6|TRBV12-3/TRBV12-4|many
TGTGCCAGCATCAAAGGAGGGGTGAGCTCCTATAATTCACCCCTCCACTTT
CASIKGGVSSYNSPLHF
>.|TRBJ2-1|TRBV27|.
TGTGCCAGCAGTGAGGGTTTCGGTCCGAATAAGGGGCAGTTCTTC
CASSEGFGPNKGQFF
>TRBD2|TRBJ2-3|TRBV7-4|once
TGTGTCAGCAGCAGTAGCGGGGGATCTAGCACAGATACGCAGTATTTT
CVSSSSGGSSTDTQYF
>.|TRBJ1-2|TRBV6-4|.
TGTGCCAGCAGTCAAACCTCCGGGACGAAGAACTATGGCTACACCTTC
CASSQTSGTKNYGYTF
>.|TRBJ1-3|TRBV6-1|.
TGTGCCACCTTCGGAAACACCATATATTTT
CATFGNTIYF
>.|TRBJ1-2|TRBV6-5|few
TGTGCCAGCAGTTACCATGGAAGCTACACCTTC
CASSYHGSYTF
>.|TRBJ2-5|TRBV2|.
TGTGCCAGCACCCTTACACGGCGAGAGACCCAGTACTTC
CASTLTRRETQYF
>TRBD2|TRBJ2-1|TRBV20-1|.
TGCAGTGCTAGGGCAGGCGGGGGGAACTACAATGAGCAGTTCTTC
CSARAGGGNYNEQFF
>.|TRBJ1-1|TRBV19|.
TGTGCCAGTAGTATTGGAGTTCTTATGAACACTGAAGCTTTCTTT
CASSIGVLMNTEAFF
>.|TRBJ1-4|TRBV18|few
TGTGCCAGCTCACCATGGGATCTTGAAAAACTGTTTTTT
CASSPWDLEKLFF
>.|TRBJ2-3|TRBV9|.
TGTGCCAGCAGCGTACCCAGGGCGGGGGCGGTTGATACGCAGTATTTT
CASSVPRAGAVDTQYF
>.|TRBJ1-2|TRBV24-1|.
TGTGCCACCAGTGATTTGACTTTTGAGGGCTACACCTTC
CATSDLTFEGYTF
>TRBD2|TRBJ2-3|TRBV7-2|many
TGTGCCAGCAGCTTATATCCGGGGGGTCCAGGCACAGATACGCAGTATTTT
CASSLYPGGPGTDTQYF
>.|TRBJ1-4|TRBV15|.
TGTGCCACCGAAGGGGACCGGAGGGAAAAACTGTTTTTT
CATEGDRREKLFF
>TRBD1|TRBJ2-3|TRBV27|few
TGTGCCAGCAGTTCGACAGGGTTCACAGATACGCAGTATTTT
CASSSTGFTDTQYF
>.|TRBJ2-3|TRBV11-2|many
TGTGCCAGCGCTCCCGGAGGAGGGGCCCGCACAGATACGCAGTATTTT
CASAPGGGARTDTQYF
>.|TRBJ1-1|TRBV29-1|.
TGCAGCCCAATCCAACCGGGCACCACTGAAGCTTTCTTT
CSPIQPGTTEAFF
>TRBD1|TRBJ1-1|TRBV14|.
TGTGCCAGCAGCCTGACAGGGTATATTGGAAGGGACACTGAAGCTTTCTTT
CASSLTGYIGRDTEAFF
>TRBD1|TRBJ2-7|TRBV27|once
TGTGCCAGCAGTCCCCTCACAGGGGGCGGCGAGCAGTACTTC
CASSPLTGGGEQYF
>.|TRBJ1-4|TRBV10-3|few
TGTGCCATCAGTGAGGATGGAACAGGGAACGAAAAACTGTTTTTT
CAISEDGTGNEKLFF
>.|TRBJ1-3|TRBV28|.
TGTGCCAGCACCCTGAGGCAGGACCTAGGAAACACCATATATTTT
CASTLRQDLGNTIYF
>.|TRBJ1-5|TRBV28|.
TGTGCCAGCAGTTCACACCCGGGAACAGCAAGGGGTCAGCCCCAGCATTTT
CASSSHPGTARGQPQHF
>TRBD2|TRBJ2-1|TRBV7-6|many
TGTGCCAGCAGCTTAGGGACTAGCGGGAGTGAGCAGTTCTTC
CASSLGTSGSEQFF
>.|TRBJ2-7|TRBV2|.
TGTGCAACACTGCAGATTACCCAACCTCACGGGATCTACGAGCAGTACTTC
CATLQITQPHGIYEQYF
>.|TRBJ1-4|TRBV11-2|many
TGTGCCAGCAGCACCCTGAAGACGGGGGATGAAAAACTGTTTTTT
CASSTLKTGDEKLFF
>TRBD2|TRBJ2-2|TRBV15|few
TGTGCCACCAGCAGAGATCGGATGACTAGCGCCATAGGCGGGGAGCTGTTTTTT
CATSRDRMTSAIGGELFF
>.|TRBJ2-1|TRBV6-5|.
TGTGCCAGCAGTTACTCGGACGGGAGATTGAGAGACGATGAGCAGTTCTTC
CASSYSDGRLRDDEQFF
>.|TRBJ1-1|TRBV6-2/TRBV6-3|.
TGTGCCAGCAGTTATGCAGGGGTCGCTTTCTTT
CASSYAGVAFF
>TRBD1|TRBJ1-2|TRBV10-3|.
TGTGCCACCCTATACTCGACAGGGGTCTATGGCTACACCTTC
CATLYSTGVYGYTF
>TRBD1|TRBJ1-1|TRBV7-6|.
TGTGCCAGCAGGGTGACAGGGGGGAACACTGAAGCTTTCTTT
CASRVTGGNTEAFF
>TRBD1|TRBJ1-1|TRBV19|.
TGTGCCAGTAGGGACAGGGAGATGGACACTGAAGCTTTCTTT
CASRDREMDTEAFF
>.|TRBJ1-5|TRBV6-2/TRBV6-3|few
TGTGCCAGCAGTTCCAGGGGTCGGAGGGAGCCCCAGCATTTT
CASSSRGRREPQHF
>.|TRBJ2-7|TRBV7-6|.
TGTGCCAGCAGCATCCTGGGCAGCGTTCAACCCTACGAGCAGTACTTC
CASSILGSVQPYEQYF
>TRBD2|TRBJ2-3|TRBV7-6|many
TGTGCCAGCAGCTCGCTAGCGGGGCCTAGCACAGATACGCAGTATTTT
CASSSLAGPSTDTQYF
>TRBD1|TRBJ2-5|TRBV6-5|few
TGTGCCAGCAGTTGGGACGACAGGGGCGAGGAGACCCAGTACTTC
CASSWDDRGEETQYF
>.|TRBJ1-1|TRBV7-9|.
TGTGCCAGCAGCTCCCCGTCAGGACCCGGGGAAGCTTCCTTT
CASSSPSGPGEASF
>.|TRBJ1-2|TRBV7-9|.
TGTGCCAGCAGCTTAGCGACGCAAGCTAACTATGGCTACACCTTC
CASSLATQANYGYTF
>.|TRBJ2-1|TRBV24-1|few
TGTGCCACCAGGCCTACTGGCGCGGGGGCCTCCTACAATGAGCAGTTCTTC
CATRPTGAGASYNEQFF
>TRBD1|TRBJ1-2|TRBV7-2|few
TGTGCCAGCAGCTCACAGGGGGGGGACTATGGCTACACCTTC
CASSSQGGDYGYTF
>.|TRBJ1-2|TRBV19|few
TGTGCCAGTAGTATACGGGGTGATGACTATGGCTACACCTTC
CASSIRGDDYGYTF
>.|TRBJ2-4|TRBV5-1|.
TGCGCCAGCAGCTTTACGGACAGTCAGAGGGCCAAAAACATTCAGTACTTC
CASSFTDSQRAKNIQYF
>TRBD1|TRBJ2-1|TRBV19|.
TGTGCCAGTACCCTCGGGACAGCTCGATACAATGAGCAGTTCTTC
CASTLGTARYNEQFF
>.|TRBJ2-2|TRBV19|.
TGTGCCAGTAGTATCGGGGGGCTGACGGGGGAGCTGTTTTTT
CASSIGGLTGELFF
>TRBD2|TRBJ2-7|TRBV12-3/TRBV12-4|.
TGTGCCAGCAGTCCCCGTGGCGGGGGGGTCGAGCAGTACTTC
CASSPRGGGVEQYF
>TRBD1|TRBJ1-2|TRBV7-6|.
TGTGCCAGCAGCTCCCCCCGGACAGGCGAAAATAACTATGGCTACACCTTC
CASSSPRTGENNYGYTF
>.|TRBJ2-3|TRBV7-4|.
TGTGCCACCAGCCCTAAACTAGTTGGAGTCTCTCAGGATACGCAGTATTTT
CATSPKLVGVSQDTQYF
>.|TRBJ2-3|TRBV11-2|.
TGTGCCAGCAGCCCACACCCTAGCACAGATACGCAGTATTTT
CASSPHPSTDTQYF
>.|TRBJ2-7|TRBV7-9|many
TGTGCCAGCAGCTTAGCGGGCGATTTGGGGGCCGAGCAGTACTTC
CASSLAGDLGAEQYF
>.|TRBJ1-5|TRBV15|.
TGTGCCACCGGTCAAGGGGGGCACCCCCAGCATTTT
CATGQGGHPQHF
>.|TRBJ1-2|TRBV27|.
TGTGCCAGCAGTTTACACGGACAAACAAGCGAGTACTATGGCTACACCTTC
CASSLHGQTSEYYGYTF
>TRBD2|TRBJ2-3|TRBV12-3/TRBV12-4|.
TGTGCCAGCAGGGGACTAGCGGGGCCCCGCCTCGGCACAGATACGCAGTATTTT
CASRGLAGPRLGTDTQYF
>TRBD1|TRBJ1-2|TRBV6-5|.
TGTGCCAGCAGCGACAGGGGGCTGAACTCCTATGGCTACACCTTC
CASSDRGLNSYGYTF